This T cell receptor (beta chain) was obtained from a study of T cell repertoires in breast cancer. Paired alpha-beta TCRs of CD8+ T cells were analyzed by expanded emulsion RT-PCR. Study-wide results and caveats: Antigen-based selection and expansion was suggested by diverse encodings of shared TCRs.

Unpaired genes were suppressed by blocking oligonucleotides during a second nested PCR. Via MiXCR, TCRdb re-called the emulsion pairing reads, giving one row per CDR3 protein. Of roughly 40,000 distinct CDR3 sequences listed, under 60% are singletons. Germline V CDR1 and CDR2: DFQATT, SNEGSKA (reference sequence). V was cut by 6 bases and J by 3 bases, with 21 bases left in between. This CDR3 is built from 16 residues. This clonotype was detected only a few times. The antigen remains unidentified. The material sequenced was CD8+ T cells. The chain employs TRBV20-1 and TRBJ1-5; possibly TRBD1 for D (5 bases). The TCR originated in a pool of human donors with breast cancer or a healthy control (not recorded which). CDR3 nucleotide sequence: TGCAGTGCCCAGTCGGCAGGGCAGGGTTCCAATCAGCCCCAGCATTTT. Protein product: CSAQSAGQGSNQPQHF.